This T cell receptor (beta chain) was identified during a study of T cell responses to AZD1222 COVID-19 vaccine. Study findings and constraints: Most donors were white British, females outnumbered males, and clonal diversity was possibly underestimated.

Pooled together were second doses at about 4 or about 12 weeks. The method was immunoSEQ multiplex PCR; TCRdb's version includes in-frame clones alone and lacks a portion of them. The sample has tens of thousands of clones, around 90% seen once. Remarks on this clone: Its antigen remains unidentified.

V lost 7 bases, J lost 7 bases, and 12 bases stayed unmatched. The CDR3 runs 14 residues. Germline assignment: CDR1 SGHTS and CDR2 YDEGEE. The starting material was peripheral blood, obtained 28 days after the second AZD1222 dose. The chain has TRBV5-8 and TRBJ1-1, with 8 bases lining up with TRBD1. This TCR derives from an adult who received the AZD1222 COVID-19 vaccine. The DNA for the CDR3 is TGTGCCAGCCCGCGGGACAGGATCTCTCTTGAAGCTTTCTTT. This gives the protein CASPRDRISLEAFF.